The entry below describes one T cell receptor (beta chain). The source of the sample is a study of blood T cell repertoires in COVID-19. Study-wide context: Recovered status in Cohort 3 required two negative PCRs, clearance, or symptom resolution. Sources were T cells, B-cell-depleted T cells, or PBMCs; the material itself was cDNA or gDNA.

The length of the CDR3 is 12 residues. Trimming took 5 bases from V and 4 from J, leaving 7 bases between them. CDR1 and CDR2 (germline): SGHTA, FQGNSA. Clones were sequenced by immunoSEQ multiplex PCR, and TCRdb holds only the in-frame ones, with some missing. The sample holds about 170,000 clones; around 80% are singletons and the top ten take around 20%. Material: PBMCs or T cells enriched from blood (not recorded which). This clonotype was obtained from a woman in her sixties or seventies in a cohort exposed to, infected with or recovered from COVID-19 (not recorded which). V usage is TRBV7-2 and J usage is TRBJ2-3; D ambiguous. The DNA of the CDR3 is TGTGCCAGCAGCGACCGGGCAGATACGCAGTATTTT. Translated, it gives CASSDRADTQYF.